Each of the 26 T cell receptor beta chains below was sequenced from the same sample in a study of blood T cell repertoires in COVID-19. Using immunoSEQ multiplex PCR, the repertoire was profiled, and TCRdb retains in-frame clones only, with some absent. The data contain approximately 200,000 clones, around 84% of them seen just once; the ten biggest clones take up 3% to 3.5%. The sequencing sample was made of PBMCs or T cells enriched from blood (not recorded which). All receptors come from a woman in her thirties who had recovered from COVID-19.

The V call is TRBV29-1, the J call TRBJ1-1; tentatively, D is TRBD1 (6 bases). Germline values: CDR1 SQVTM, CDR2 ANQGSEA. This CDR3 has 14 residues. V was cut by 6 bases and J by 3 bases, with 17 bases left in between. In DNA, the CDR3 is TGCAGCGTAAATCAGGGGAGGGAAGACACTGAAGCTTTCTTT. Its translation is CSVNQGREDTEAFF.

The genes are TRBV18 and TRBJ2-3; D might be TRBD2 (6 bases). V lost 3 bases to trimming and J lost 2 bases, with 15 bases between them. Per the germline V gene, CDR1 is KGHSH and CDR2 is LQKENI. This CDR3 is built from 16 residues. The CDR3 region is CASSPNGAGTTDTQYF. Here the CDR3 DNA reads TGTGCCAGCTCACCCAACGGGGCGGGGACCACAGATACGCAGTATTTT.

This sequence joins TRBV6-2 or TRBV6-3 and TRBJ2-6, with D possibly TRBD1 on 6 matching bases. The CDR3 runs 15 residues. The V gene's germline CDR1 is MNHEY and CDR2 SVGEGT. Trimming pared 2 bases from V and 3 bases from J, leaving 8 bases between. The CDR3 region is CASSYEGVGANVLTF. The CDR3 DNA reads as TGTGCCAGCAGTTACGAGGGGGTTGGGGCCAACGTCCTGACTTTC.

The chain has TRBV6-1 and TRBJ2-6, with TRBD1 identical over 7 bases. This CDR3 comprises 18 residues. V shed 8 bases, J shed 1 base, and the junction held 14 bases outside the gene matches. From germline, CDR1 is MNHNS and CDR2 SASEGT. CDR3 sequence reads: CASCVQGQSFSGANVLTF. CDR3 nucleotide sequence: TGTGCCAGCTGTGTACAGGGGCAGTCTTTTTCTGGGGCCAACGTCCTGACTTTC.

The CDR3 here is CASSSSGTGSYEQYV. The CDR3 nucleotides are TGTGCCAGCAGTTCATCCGGGACAGGGTCCTACGAGCAGTACGTC. The rearrangement links TRBV28 to TRBJ2-7, with 9 positions matching TRBD1. The CDR3 sequence is 15 residues long. Trimming cost V 4 bases and J 1 base; bases outside gene matches: 5. Per germline, CDR1 MDHEN and CDR2 SYDVKM.

The chain joins TRBV2 to TRBJ1-2; unclear D gene. V gave up 7 bases and J gave up 8 bases, with 11 bases separating them. This CDR3 has 11 residues. Per germline, CDR1 SNHLY and CDR2 FYNNEI. The CDR3 DNA reads as TGTGCCAGCATCGCTAGAGAAGGCTACACCTTC. Amino acid sequence: CASIAREGYTF. Full variable domain (remainder filled in from reference TRBV2 and TRBJ1-2): EPEVTQTPSHQVTQMGQEVILRCVPISNHLYFYWYRQILGQKVEFLVSFYNNEISEKSEIFDDQFSVERPDGSNFTLKIRSTKLEDSAMYFCASIAREGYTFGSGTRLTVV.

The V gene is TRBV28, the J gene TRBJ2-2, with D perhaps matching TRBD1 (5 bases). The germline V gene encodes CDR1 MDHEN and CDR2 SYDVKM. The CDR3 contains 15 residues. The V end lost 9 bases, the J end lost 0 bases, and 14 bases lay between the germline ends. The CDR3 bases are TGTGCCAGTCAAGCAGGGATCGCGAACACCGGGGAGCTGTTTTTT. It encodes CASQAGIANTGELFF.

This clone appeared once. The CDR3 reads CASSTDRGFLTEAFF. CDR3 nucleotide sequence: TGTGCCAGCAGCACCGACAGGGGGTTCCTAACTGAAGCTTTCTTT. The chain is built from TRBV5-4 and TRBJ1-1; 9 nucleotides agree with TRBD1. Trimming took 4 bases from V and 5 from J; bases not matched to a gene: 9. The CDR3 length is 15 residues. Looked up from germline, CDR1 is SGHNT and CDR2 is YYREEE (reference sequence).

This clone was observed once. CDR3 protein: CASSIAGTGDYEQYF. DNA of the CDR3: TGTGCCAGTAGTATAGCGGGGACAGGGGATTACGAGCAGTACTTC. The V call is TRBV19, the J call TRBJ2-7, with 10 bases matching TRBD1. The junction had 4 bases not matched to a gene; V was cut back by 1 base and J by 4 bases. The length of the CDR3 is 15 residues. CDR1 and CDR2 from the germline V gene are LNHDA and SQIVND (reference sequence).

This chain uses TRBV10-3 with TRBJ2-5; 11 nucleotides line up with TRBD2. The J call may be incorrect, as the DNA end agrees better with TRBJ2-7. There are 14 residues in the CDR3. Germline V lookup: CDR1 ENHRY, CDR2 SYGVKD. The CDR3: CAISETSGSNEQYF. DNA of the CDR3: TGTGCCATCAGTGAGACTAGCGGGAGCAACGAGCAGTACTTC.

V is TRBV7-2 and J is TRBJ1-3; D uncertain. The CDR3 totals 16 residues. Looked up from germline, CDR1 is SGHTA and CDR2 is FQGNSA. Trimming pared 5 bases from V and 4 bases from J, leaving 18 bases between. This CDR3 is CASSPSGTSGGNTIYF. CDR3 bases: TGTGCCAGCAGCCCTTCGGGAACTTCGGGAGGAAACACCATATATTTT.

The J gene is TRBJ2-7, the V gene TRBV9, with 9 bases that match TRBD1. V lost 0 bases to trimming and J lost 3 bases; unmatched junction nucleotides: 7. The V gene's germline CDR1 is SGDLS and CDR2 YYNGEE. The CDR3 is made up of 16 amino acids. The CDR3 region has the DNA TGTGCCAGCAGCGTAGCGGGGACAGGGCGGGTCTACGAGCAGTACTTC. This codes for CASSVAGTGRVYEQYF.

This chain joins TRBV2 and TRBJ2-1; tentative D call: TRBD1 (5 bases). The CDR3 runs to 12 residues. The V gene lost 5 bases and the J gene lost 8 bases, with 10 bases spanning the gap. Looked up from germline, CDR1 is SNHLY and CDR2 is FYNNEI. This chain's CDR3 is CASSLQGHEQFF. The CDR3 DNA reads TGTGCCAGCAGTCTTCAGGGTCATGAGCAGTTCTTC.

This clone was counted a few times. The chain uses TRBV9 and TRBJ1-2; TRBD1 matches 7 bases. Trimming took 2 bases from V and 0 from J; bases not matched to a gene: 13. CDR3 length: 18 residues. CDR1 SGDLS and CDR2 YYNGEE come from the germline V gene. CDR3 sequence: CASSVNPEQGRTNYGYTF. The CDR3 nucleotides read TGTGCCAGCAGCGTGAACCCCGAACAGGGGAGGACTAACTATGGCTACACCTTC.

In the case of this clone: Other nucleotide sequences from this sample produce the same CDR3. The J gene is TRBJ2-3, the V gene TRBV18, with TRBD2 matching 9 bases. The ends lost 2 bases at V and 4 bases at J; junction bases unmatched: 4. This CDR3 is 15 amino acids long. Germline assignment: CDR1 KGHSH and CDR2 LQKENI. CDR3 nucleotide sequence: TGTGCCAGCTCACCAGGTGCGGGAGGGGCAGATACGCAGTATTTT. This translates into CASSPGAGGADTQYF. The variable domain in full, completed from reference TRBV18 and TRBJ2-3, reads NAGVMQNPRHLVRRRGQEARLRCSPMKGHSHVYWYRQLPEEGLKFMVYLQKENIIDESGMPKERFSAEFPKEGPSILRIQQVVRGDSAAYFCASSPGAGGADTQYFGPGTRLTVL.

V gene TRBV28 combines with J gene TRBJ1-2, with D tentatively TRBD1 (5 bases). The V and J ends lost 4 bases and 2 bases respectively, with 8 bases between them. This CDR3 is built from 13 residues. In germline, CDR1 is MDHEN, CDR2 SYDVKM. The CDR3 sequence is CASSYGGNYGYTF. The CDR3 bases are TGTGCCAGCAGTTATGGGGGGAACTATGGCTACACCTTC.

This clone has just a few counts. The rearrangement joins TRBV7-2 to TRBJ1-2; 10 bases are shared with TRBD1. J lost 8 bases, V lost 6 bases, and 12 bases had no gene match. CDR3 length: 15 amino acids. Germline loops: CDR1 SGHTA, CDR2 FQGNSA. CDR3 nucleotide sequence: TGTGCCAGCAGTCCGGGACAGGGGAGTTTAAGAGGCTACACCTTC. The encoded protein is CASSPGQGSLRGYTF.

This chain links TRBV5-1 with TRBJ1-4; TRBD1 matches 9 bases. This CDR3 has 15 amino acids. Germline-derived CDR1 and CDR2 are SGHRS and YFSETQ. V dropped 4 bases and J dropped 8; count of bases not matched to a gene: 9. This chain's CDR3 is CASSRDRARGEKLFF. CDR3 DNA: TGCGCCAGCAGCCGGGACAGGGCCCGGGGGGAAAAACTGTTTTTT.

V is TRBV5-1 and J is TRBJ2-7, with TRBD2 identical over 8 bases. The trim removed 3 bases at V and 2 bases at J, leaving 7 bases unmatched. The CDR3 loop spans 15 amino acids. CDR1 is SGHRS and CDR2 is YFSETQ in the germline V gene. The CDR3 nucleotides are TGCGCCAGCAGCTCCTCTGGACTAGCCACCTACGAGCAGTACTTC. Its protein is CASSSSGLATYEQYF. Full variable domain (rest looked up from reference TRBV5-1 and TRBJ2-7): KAGVTQTPRYLIKTRGQQVTLSCSPISGHRSVSWYQQTPGQGLQFLFEYFSETQRNKGNFPGRFSGRQFSNSRSEMNVSTLELGDSALYLCASSSSGLATYEQYFGPGTRLTVT.

The gene calls are TRBV23-1 and TRBJ2-7, with 7 bases lining up with TRBD2. TRBV23-1 is treated as an ORF (open reading frame) with a function not yet certain. The ends lost 6 bases at V and 4 bases at J; junction bases unmatched: 3. The CDR3 length is 12 residues. CDR3 region: CASSWGGYEQYV. In DNA, the CDR3 is TGCGCCAGCAGCTGGGGGGGTTACGAGCAGTACGTC.

V and J are TRBV5-1 and TRBJ2-2, with unresolved D. V lost 2 bases and J lost 3, with 14 bases in between. Germline-derived CDR1 and CDR2 are SGHRS and YFSETQ. The CDR3 totals 16 residues. The CDR3 reads CASSFPTLTYTGELFF. DNA for the CDR3: TGCGCCAGCAGCTTTCCCACTCTCACCTACACCGGGGAGCTGTTTTTT.

The chain carries TRBV24-1 and TRBJ2-1; TRBD2 matches at 9 bases. The CDR3 has 13 amino acids. CDR1 and CDR2 from the germline V gene are KGHDR and SFDVKD. Trimming at V came to 8 bases and at J to 9 bases, leaving 7 bases not matched to a gene. CDR3 sequence (DNA): TGTGCCACCACTAGCGGGACTTTCAGTGAGCAGTTCTTC. As protein: CATTSGTFSEQFF.

Only a few counts were recorded for this clone. The rearrangement joins TRBV7-9 to TRBJ1-3, with D unresolved. Germline CDR1 is SEHNR and CDR2 is FQNEAQ (reference sequence). The CDR3 extends over 12 amino acids. The V end lost 2 bases, the J end lost 4 bases, and 3 bases lay between the germline ends. The CDR3 is CASSLPGNTIYF. The CDR3, as DNA: TGTGCCAGCAGCTTACCGGGAAACACCATATATTTT.

The chain carries TRBV27 and TRBJ2-7; 16 bases match TRBD2. Germline V lookup: CDR1 MNHEY, CDR2 SMNVEV (reference sequence). V was clipped by 5 bases and J by 1 base; unmatched bases: 8. The CDR3 has 18 amino acids. CDR3 sequence reads: CASSTRGTSGRESYEQYF. The CDR3 DNA reads as TGTGCCAGCAGTACTCGGGGGACTAGCGGGAGGGAATCCTACGAGCAGTACTTC.

The chain links TRBV13 to TRBJ2-1; 9 positions agree with TRBD2. This CDR3 is built from 15 residues. With 2 bases clipped from V and 7 bases from J, the junction kept 6 bases outside the gene matches. Germline V gene data show CDR1 as PRHDT and CDR2 as FYEKMQ (reference sequence). For the CDR3, the DNA is TGTGCCAGCAGCTTAAGGGTAGCGGGAGTGAATGAGCAGTTCTTC. It specifies CASSLRVAGVNEQFF. Filled out from reference TRBV13 and TRBJ2-1, the complete variable domain reads AAGVIQSPRHLIKEKRETATLKCYPIPRHDTVYWYQQGPGQDPQFLISFYEKMQSDKGSIPDRFSAQQFSDYHSELNMSSLELGDSALYFCASSLRVAGVNEQFFGPGTRLTVL.

The chain is built from TRBV15 and TRBJ1-5, with 9 bases aligning to TRBD1. With 6 bases clipped from V and 1 base from J, the junction kept 1 base outside the gene matches. The CDR3 has 14 residues. The V gene's germline CDR1 is LNHNV and CDR2 YYDKDF (reference sequence). Written as DNA, the CDR3 is TGTGCCACCAGGGGACAGGGAAGCAATCAGCCCCAGCATTTT. Protein sequence: CATRGQGSNQPQHF.